The next 17 T cell receptor beta chains were all read from a single sample in a study of regulatory T cells in long-lasting Graves disease. Time point indicated: persistent/refractory GD, antithyroid drugs over 5 years with positive TRAb. The TCR library was made from RNA that had been extracted from PBMCs in TRIzol. Assembly of TCR beta libraries relied on iRepertoire HTBI primers together with Arm-PCR of CDR3 regions. TCRdb re-derived calls from the multiplex PCR reads in MiXCR, one entry per CDR3 protein. Seen here are around 460,000 distinct CDR3 sequences, about 22% observed once, and the top ten hold about an eighth. The input for sequencing was peripheral blood mononuclear cells (PBMCs), taken when the disease was refractory, from a patient treated with antithyroid drugs. Every receptor here comes from a female donor with Graves disease.

This chain uses TRBV5-1 with TRBJ1-2, with 7 positions matching TRBD1. With V trimmed by 0 bases and J by 5 bases, 4 bases remained unmatched. The CDR3 totals 14 residues. Germline loops: CDR1 SGHRS, CDR2 YFSETQ. The DNA of the CDR3 is TGCGCCAGCAGCTTGGAAGGGACAGAATATGGCTACACCTTC. This codes for CASSLEGTEYGYTF.

This clonotype was detected many times. The V call is TRBV13, the J call TRBJ2-5, with 7 bases matching TRBD1. The germline V gene has CDR1 PRHDT and CDR2 FYEKMQ (reference sequence). Losses at the gene ends were 5 bases for V and 0 bases for J; bases not matched to a gene: 6. The CDR3 totals 15 residues. As DNA, the CDR3 is TGTGCCAGCAGCCTAATAGGACAGGACCAAGAGACCCAGTACTTC. This encodes CASSLIGQDQETQYF.

This chain connects TRBV29-1 to TRBJ1-1; D may be TRBD1 (5 bases). In germline, CDR1 is SQVTM, CDR2 ANQGSEA. Trimming removed 3 bases from V and 5 bases from J, with 16 bases in between. The CDR3 consists of 14 residues. As DNA, the CDR3 is TGCAGCGTTGATATCGGGGGATTGGGAACTGAAGCTTTCTTT. The encoded protein is CSVDIGGLGTEAFF.

In its sample, this clonotype was seen many times. This chain uses TRBV25-1 with TRBJ1-2, with 10 positions matching TRBD1. From germline, CDR1 is MGHDK and CDR2 SYGVNS. The CDR3 is 13 amino acids. V lost 8 bases and J lost 7; bases outside the gene matches: 7. The CDR3 DNA follows: TGTGCCAGCCTCGACAGGGGGCGGTTTGGCTACACCTTC. Translation gives CASLDRGRFGYTF.

There are many counts of this clonotype. This chain connects TRBV2 to TRBJ2-2; a possible D gene is TRBD1 (7 bases). The V end was cut by 6 bases, the J end by 4 bases, with 15 bases between. This CDR3 is built from 15 residues. Germline V gene data show CDR1 as SNHLY and CDR2 as FYNNEI. As DNA, the CDR3 is TGTGCCAGCAGAGGATCAGGGGGAGGCACCGGGGAGCTGTTTTTT. This gives the protein CASRGSGGGTGELFF. Drawing the rest from reference TRBV2 and TRBJ2-2, the complete variable domain is EPEVTQTPSHQVTQMGQEVILRCVPISNHLYFYWYRQILGQKVEFLVSFYNNEISEKSEIFDDQFSVERPDGSNFTLKIRSTKLEDSAMYFCASRGSGGGTGELFFGEGSRLTVL.

This clonotype was recorded many times. This chain joins TRBV28 and TRBJ1-1; 9 bases are shared with TRBD1. The CDR3 consists of 16 residues. The germline V gene encodes CDR1 MDHEN and CDR2 SYDVKM. After removal of 4 bases from V and 4 bases from J, the junction contained 10 bases not matched to a gene. CDR3 DNA: TGTGCCAGCAGTTATACAGGGGGCAGCGTGTTCACTGAAGCTTTCTTT. It is translated as CASSYTGGSVFTEAFF.

There are a few counts of this clonotype. The chain joins TRBV13 to TRBJ2-7; maybe TRBD2 (5 bases). V lost 5 bases to trimming and J lost 6 bases, with 11 bases between them. Per germline, CDR1 PRHDT and CDR2 FYEKMQ (reference sequence). This CDR3 is 12 amino acids long. The CDR3 DNA follows: TGTGCCAGCAGCAAGGCCGGACTCGAGCAGTACTTC. Encoded protein: CASSKAGLEQYF.

This clonotype was seen at least ten times. The CDR3 nucleotides read TGTGCCAGCAGCTTTCAAACAGGCCAAGAGACCCAGTACTTC. It yields the protein CASSFQTGQETQYF. The rearrangement uses TRBV7-2 and TRBJ2-5; maybe TRBD1 (5 bases). This CDR3 comprises 14 residues. V was shortened by 3 bases and J by 1 base, with 9 bases between the two germline ends. The germline gives CDR1 SGHTA, CDR2 FQGNSA.

The rearrangement links TRBV9 to TRBJ1-2, with D maybe TRBD1 (5 bases). Trimming stripped 0 bases from V and 4 bases from J, with 16 bases between. The CDR3 is 16 amino acids. Looked up from germline, CDR1 is SGDLS and CDR2 is YYNGEE. In nucleotides, the CDR3 is TGTGCCAGCAGCGTAGGGAGAGGGGCGCTGAGCTATGGCTACACCTTC. Its protein is CASSVGRGALSYGYTF.

The gene calls are TRBV6-1 and TRBJ2-1; the D is unclear. The ends were cut back, 2 bases at V and 2 bases at J, with 7 bases in the middle. Germline lookup yields CDR1 MNHNS and CDR2 SASEGT. CDR3 length: 14 residues. CDR3 residues: CASSESGPYNEQFF. The CDR3 DNA reads TGTGCCAGCAGTGAATCCGGGCCCTACAATGAGCAGTTCTTC.

This clonotype was found many times. The V and J genes are TRBV12-3 or TRBV12-4 and TRBJ1-5; D is undetermined. The CDR3 is 12 residues long. V was trimmed by 3 bases and J by 6 bases, leaving 6 bases between them. CDR3 sequence: CASSFSGQPQHF. The DNA for the CDR3 is TGTGCCAGCAGTTTTTCCGGTCAGCCCCAGCATTTT.

This clonotype appeared a few times. The chain combines TRBV20-1 with TRBJ2-7, with D perhaps TRBD1 (6 bases). This CDR3 has 14 residues. Between the trimmed V and J ends, which lost 3 bases and 4 bases, there was a span of 16 bases. Per the germline V gene, CDR1 is DFQATT and CDR2 is SNEGSKA (reference sequence). The CDR3 is CSASPDVRGYEQYF. CDR3 bases: TGCAGTGCTAGTCCCGATGTTAGGGGGTACGAGCAGTACTTC.

This clonotype came up a few times. The chain joins TRBV30 to TRBJ1-1, with unresolved D. Looked up from germline, CDR1 is GTSNPN and CDR2 is SVGIG (reference sequence). This CDR3 is 14 amino acids long. The V and J ends lost 0 bases and 1 base respectively, with 9 bases between them. This CDR3 reads CAWSVRRQNTEAFF. DNA for the CDR3: TGTGCCTGGAGTGTACGACGGCAGAACACTGAAGCTTTCTTT.

The table lists this clonotype with many counts. This sequence joins TRBV30 and TRBJ1-1; possible D gene TRBD1, 6 bases. Germline V lookup: CDR1 GTSNPN, CDR2 SVGIG (reference sequence). This CDR3 region has 13 residues. Trimming cost V 0 bases and J 3 bases, with 8 bases left between them. CDR3 sequence: CAWSVNRDTEAFF. CDR3 nucleotides: TGTGCCTGGAGTGTTAACAGGGACACTGAAGCTTTCTTT.

This clonotype was observed a few times. The V call is TRBV30, the J call TRBJ2-1; TRBD2 is a possible D gene (5 bases). The germline V gene encodes CDR1 GTSNPN and CDR2 SVGIG (reference sequence). This CDR3 comprises 12 residues. The V end lost 3 bases, the J end lost 7 bases, and 10 bases lay between the germline ends. CDR3 nucleotides: TGTGCCTGGAGCGCCTCGGGAAATGAGCAGTTCTTC. Translated: CAWSASGNEQFF.

This clonotype was seen a handful of times. This chain uses TRBV24-1 with TRBJ2-2; D ambiguous. The CDR3 extends over 13 amino acids. Per the germline V gene, CDR1 is KGHDR and CDR2 is SFDVKD. V lost 6 bases to trimming and J lost 5 bases, with 9 bases between them. The CDR3 sequence is CATSLGPTGELFF. CDR3 DNA: TGTGCCACCAGTTTAGGGCCGACCGGGGAGCTGTTTTTT.

The chain has TRBV27 and TRBJ2-5, with D unclear. V was pared by 2 bases and J by 4 bases, with 11 bases between. Per germline, CDR1 MNHEY and CDR2 SMNVEV (reference sequence). The CDR3 is 14 amino acids. The CDR3 spells CASSLELGRETQYF. CDR3 nucleotides: TGTGCCAGCAGTTTAGAATTGGGTAGAGAGACCCAGTACTTC.